The 10 T cell receptor beta chains in this list originate from one sample, sequenced in a study of TIL therapy for anti-PD-1-resistant metastatic lung cancer. Time point noted: pre-treatment sample, taken before nivolumab and TIL therapy. Pleural nodules or supraclavicular lymph nodes made up most of the excised metastases sampled. Sequencing used immunoSEQ v3. Measured with immunoSEQ multiplex PCR; TCRdb has only the in-frame clones, and not every one. In the table there are tens of thousands of clones, 63% of which are singletons. The material was tumor tissue, obtained at baseline. These receptors were taken from a woman aged 25 to 80 with non-small cell lung cancer.

This sequence joins TRBV6-1 and TRBJ2-3; no clear D gene. V dropped 6 bases and J dropped 0 bases, with 10 bases sitting between them. Germline CDR1 and CDR2: MNHNS and SASEGT. The CDR3 has 14 amino acids. The CDR3 coding sequence is TGTGCCAGCAGAATACAGACTAGCACAGATACGCAGTATTTT. Translating it yields CASRIQTSTDTQYF.

The J gene is TRBJ1-2, the V gene TRBV4-2, with TRBD1 identical over 7 bases. The CDR3 has 14 residues. The V gene's germline CDR1 is LGHNA and CDR2 YNFKEQ. Trimming removed 6 bases from V and 6 bases from J; junction bases left unmatched: 10. Here the CDR3 DNA reads TGTGCCAGCAGAACGAGACAGGGATTGGATGGCTACACCTTC. Residues: CASRTRQGLDGYTF.

Judged by abundance, this clone is medium-sized. The rearrangement uses TRBV30 and TRBJ1-1; D ambiguous. Germline V lookup: CDR1 GTSNPN, CDR2 SVGIG (reference sequence). Trimming took off 5 bases at V and 0 bases at J, with 10 bases between the two ends. This CDR3 spans 13 amino acids. The CDR3 sequence is CAWGRQMNTEAFF. CDR3 DNA: TGTGCCTGGGGGAGGCAGATGAACACTGAAGCTTTCTTT.

This clone was found a few times. This sequence joins TRBV5-1 and TRBJ2-7; no reliable D call. Deletions cut 2 bases from V and 2 bases from J, with 23 bases between. Germline CDR1 reads SGHRS; CDR2 reads YFSETQ. The CDR3 is 18 amino acids. The CDR3 coding sequence is TGCGCCAGCAGCTTTGGTCCACCCGATGTTAGCTGGGCCTACGAGCAGTACTTC. Translation gives CASSFGPPDVSWAYEQYF.

About this clone: The junction shows a germline mismatch at one end, possibly a read error. Other nucleotide sequences in the sample specify the same CDR3. J is TRBJ2-3 and V is TRBV6-6; TRBD1 is a possible D gene (5 bases). Per germline, CDR1 MNHNY and CDR2 SVGAGI (reference sequence). The CDR3 covers 16 residues. Here the CDR3 reads CASSYQGEASTDTQYF. The CDR3 DNA reads as TGCGCCAGCAGTTACCAGGGTGAGGCCTCCACAGATACGCAGTATTTT.

The rearrangement links TRBV27 to TRBJ2-7, with D maybe TRBD1 (5 bases). Per the germline V gene, CDR1 is MNHEY and CDR2 is SMNVEV (reference sequence). Trimming removed 6 bases from V and 3 bases from J, with 15 bases in between. This CDR3 comprises 14 residues. This CDR3 is CASRRSHTGYEQYF. DNA of the CDR3: TGTGCCAGCAGGAGATCTCACACAGGCTACGAGCAGTACTTC.

V and J are TRBV28 and TRBJ1-2; D might be TRBD1 (5 bases). CDR1 MDHEN and CDR2 SYDVKM come from the germline V gene. Between the trimmed V and J ends, which lost 4 bases and 5 bases, there was a span of 17 bases. This CDR3 is 15 amino acids long. CDR3 loop: CASSSAMGVMYGYTF. CDR3 DNA: TGTGCCAGCAGTTCGGCCATGGGGGTTATGTATGGCTACACCTTC.

J is TRBJ2-1 and V is TRBV10-3, with 10 nucleotides matching TRBD1. The V gene's germline CDR1 is ENHRY and CDR2 SYGVKD. There are 15 residues in the CDR3. The V segment lost 9 bases and the J segment 5 bases; nucleotides outside the gene matches: 10. The CDR3 loop is CAISVDRGLHNEQFF. CDR3 coding DNA: TGTGCCATATCCGTCGACAGGGGGCTACACAATGAGCAGTTCTTC.

This clone is large in the sample. The chain employs TRBV29-1 and TRBJ2-1; 7 bases align to TRBD2. The V and J ends lost 1 base and 3 bases, in that order; junction bases with no gene match: 6. CDR1 is SQVTM, CDR2 ANQGSEA, per germline. This CDR3 spans 15 amino acids. The CDR3 DNA reads as TGCAGCGTTGAAGGCCTCAAGCGGGACTACAATGAGCAGTTCTTC. It translates to CSVEGLKRDYNEQFF.

The V call is TRBV11-2, the J call TRBJ2-5; D is unresolved. The CDR3 has 11 residues. Per germline, CDR1 SGHAT and CDR2 FQNNGV. The ends were cut back, 4 bases at V and 6 bases at J, with 6 bases in the middle. The CDR3 nucleotides are TGTGCCAGCAGCTCCATACAGACCCAGTACTTC. It specifies CASSSIQTQYF.